A selection of T cell receptor beta chains follows, all from one sample in a study of T cell responses to AZD1222 COVID-19 vaccine. This table comes from immunoSEQ multiplex PCR, and its TCRdb copy is limited to in-frame clones, with some not included. The sample consists of 150,000 to 200,000 clones, approximately 94% of them appearing once. The sample here was peripheral blood, taken 28 days after the second AZD1222 dose. Receptors were obtained from an adult who received the AZD1222 COVID-19 vaccine. CDR3s include the opening cysteine and the closing phenylalanine or tryptophan. The order of the fields is CDR3 protein, CDR3 DNA, clone size, D gene, J gene, V gene, CDR3 length. D genes are given only for firm matches. Some rows mark clone size as missing; the rest say once, few, many or name a class of expanded clone.

CASSEALEGTYYEQYF	TGTGCCAGCAGTGAAGCGCTCGAGGGAACTTACTACGAGCAGTACTTC	.	.	TRBJ2-7	TRBV6-1	16
CASSLLSGIDEQFF	TGTGCCAGCAGCTTGCTCAGCGGGATAGATGAGCAGTTCTTC	.	TRBD2	TRBJ2-1	TRBV7-3	14
CASNPKLNQPQHF	TGTGCCAGCAACCCTAAGCTCAATCAGCCCCAGCATTTT	.	.	TRBJ1-5	TRBV7-9	13
CASSSPKLAKNIQYF	TGTGCCAGCAGTAGTCCAAAGCTAGCCAAAAACATTCAGTACTTC	.	.	TRBJ2-4	TRBV28	15
CASSPLQGENYEQYF	TGTGCCAGCTCACCACTGCAGGGTGAAAATTACGAGCAGTACTTC	.	.	TRBJ2-7	TRBV18	15
CASSAGTGGRQPQHF	TGCGCCAGCAGCGCCGGGACAGGGGGCAGACAGCCCCAGCATTTT	once	TRBD1	TRBJ1-5	TRBV4-1	15
CAWSPGLTSGGDIQYF	TGTGCCTGGAGTCCTGGGCTTACTAGCGGGGGGGACATTCAGTACTTC	.	TRBD2	TRBJ2-4	TRBV30	16
CASSQGDGNNYGYTF	TGCGCCAGCAGCCAAGGGGACGGTAATAACTATGGCTACACCTTC	.	.	TRBJ1-2	TRBV4-1	15
CASSPRGGELFF	TGTGCCAGCAGCCCCAGGGGCGGGGAGCTGTTTTTT	.	.	TRBJ2-2	TRBV6-1	12
CASITGSSYEQYF	TGTGCCAGCATCACAGGCAGCTCCTACGAGCAGTACTTC	.	.	TRBJ2-7	TRBV6-5	13
CASSRQWGQETQYF	TGTGCCAGCAGCCGCCAGTGGGGCCAAGAGACCCAGTACTTC	once	.	TRBJ2-5	TRBV7-8	14
CASSEQGSSPLHF	TGTGCCAGCAGTGAACAGGGTAGTTCACCCCTCCACTTT	.	.	TRBJ1-6	TRBV2	13
CAWSPQVNTEAFF	TGTGCCTGGAGTCCTCAGGTGAACACTGAAGCTTTCTTT	.	.	TRBJ1-1	TRBV30	13
CAWSVLGRPGEKLFF	TGTGCCTGGAGTGTTTTGGGGCGGCCGGGGGAAAAACTGTTTTTT	.	.	TRBJ1-4	TRBV30	15
CASSSSGTRQYEQYF	TGTGCCAGCAGCTCCTCAGGGACTCGACAATACGAGCAGTACTTC	.	.	TRBJ2-7	TRBV7-2	15
CAWSRGTGNEKLFF	TGTGCCTGGAGTCGGGGGACAGGGAATGAAAAACTGTTTTTT	.	TRBD1	TRBJ1-4	TRBV30	14
CASSPGTRDRKLKETQYF	TGTGCCAGCAGTCCAGGGACACGGGACCGAAAACTCAAAGAGACCCAGTACTTC	.	.	TRBJ2-5	TRBV28	18
CAWGTGGSQETQYF	TGTGCCTGGGGGACAGGGGGAAGCCAAGAGACCCAGTACTTC	.	TRBD1	TRBJ2-5	TRBV30	14
CAWISTGDYGYTF	TGTGCCTGGATTTCCACAGGGGACTATGGCTACACCTTC	.	TRBD1	TRBJ1-2	TRBV30	13
CASSPPFQGTDTQYF	TGTGCCAGCTCACCACCGTTTCAGGGCACAGATACGCAGTATTTT	.	.	TRBJ2-3	TRBV18	15
CASRLKNRGGYTF	TGTGCCAGCAGACTAAAAAACAGGGGTGGCTACACCTTC	few	TRBD1	TRBJ1-2	TRBV6-5	13
CASSQPRLSGANVLTF	TGTGCCAGCAGTCAGCCAAGACTTTCTGGGGCCAACGTCCTGACTTTC	.	.	TRBJ2-6	TRBV28	16
CASSLAGSGEKLFF	TGTGCCAGCAGCTTAGCGGGGAGCGGGGAAAAACTGTTTTTT	.	.	TRBJ1-4	TRBV7-9	14